A selection of T cell receptor beta chains follows, all from one sample in a study of CD8+CD57+ T cells in acquired aplastic anemia. Via MiXCR, TCRdb re-called the reads, giving one row per CDR3 protein. Of roughly 58,000 distinct CDR3 sequences in the sample, less than 65% were seen once. Sequencing was carried out using sorted CD4+, CD8+, or CD8+CD57+ T cells (not recorded which) from PBMCs. All receptors derive from a human donor in good health, serving as a control. The CDR3 runs from the conserved cysteine through the conserved F or W. Fields, in order: clone size, D gene, J gene, V gene, CDR3 DNA, CDR3 protein. D genes are given only for firm matches. For some rows the clone size is stated as once, few or many, or as a class when expanded; others skip it.

many,TRBD1,TRBJ1-3,TRBV14,TGTGCCAGCAGCCGGGACAGAGGAAACACCATATATTTT,CASSRDRGNTIYF
.,.,TRBJ1-2,TRBV7-9,TGTGCCAGCAACGGGGGGCAGGGACTGAATGGCTACACCTTC,CASNGGQGLNGYTF
.,.,TRBJ1-3,TRBV25-1,TGTGCCAGCAGTGAATTAGGACAGGGAAACACCATATATTTT,CASSELGQGNTIYF
many,.,TRBJ1-1,TRBV18,TGTGCCAGCTCACCGGACAAGTTGAACACTGAAGCTTTCTTT,CASSPDKLNTEAFF
many,.,TRBJ2-4,TRBV20-1,TGCAGTGCCCCTCCCCGCCGGGGGCAGTTAAACATTCAGTACTTC,CSAPPRRGQLNIQYF
many,TRBD1,TRBJ1-4,TRBV3-1,TGTGCCAGCAGCCAAGGAGGACAGGGGGCTGAAAAACTGTTTTTT,CASSQGGQGAEKLFF
.,.,TRBJ2-6,TRBV10-3,TGTGCCATCAGTGAGCCCCCCGCTGGGGCCAACGTCCTGACTTTC,CAISEPPAGANVLTF
once,.,TRBJ2-1,TRBV7-3,TGTGCCAGCAGCTACCGAGCCAGTCTCATGGAGCAGTTCTTC,CASSYRASLMEQFF
.,.,TRBJ1-1,TRBV20-1,TGCAGTGCCACCCTTCGGAACATTGAAGCTTTCTTT,CSATLRNIEAFF
many,TRBD1,TRBJ1-5,TRBV5-1,TGCGCCAGCAGCCGGGACAGCGGCAATCAGCCCCAGCATTTT,CASSRDSGNQPQHF
once,TRBD1,TRBJ2-7,TRBV25-1,TGTGCCACCAGTGACCCAGGACAGGGTTTGGGGGAGCAGTACTTC,CATSDPGQGLGEQYF
many,TRBD2,TRBJ2-4,TRBV7-8,TGTGCCAGCGCCCCTGGGGGGGTAGCCAAAAACATTCAGTACTTC,CASAPGGVAKNIQYF
.,TRBD2,TRBJ2-5,TRBV2,TGTGCCATCAGCGCGGGGGAGCGGGAGACCCAGTACTTC,CAISAGERETQYF
many,TRBD1,TRBJ2-7,TRBV24-1,TGTGCCACCAGTGCCTGGGGGACAGGGGGCTACGAGCAGTACTTC,CATSAWGTGGYEQYF
few,.,TRBJ1-3,TRBV30,TGTGCCTGGGGTGTATTGCAGGGGAACACCATATATTTT,CAWGVLQGNTIYF
few,.,TRBJ1-1,TRBV3-1,TGTGCCAGCAGCCAAGATACTGACAGGACGGCAACGGCTTTCTTT,CASSQDTDRTATAFF
.,TRBD1,TRBJ2-6,TRBV7-3,TGTGCCAGCAGCTCAACTATTACCTGGACAGGGGGCACTGGGGCCAACGTCCTGACTTTC,CASSSTITWTGGTGANVLTF
.,TRBD1,TRBJ1-2,TRBV19,TGTGCCAGTAGTATGGACAGGGGGCGAACTAACTATGGCTACACCTTC,CASSMDRGRTNYGYTF
many,.,TRBJ2-1,TRBV4-2,TGTGCCAGCAGCCAAGAAGCCACCAGCTCCTACAATGAGCAGTTCTTC,CASSQEATSSYNEQFF
medium-sized,TRBD1,TRBJ1-5,TRBV19,TGTGCCAGTAGTATGGGACAGAGTAGCAATCAGCCCCAGCATTTT,CASSMGQSSNQPQHF
.,.,TRBJ2-1,TRBV30,TGTGCCTGGGCTTTATCGGGCACCCCTCACAATGAGCAGTTCTTC,CAWALSGTPHNEQFF
many,.,TRBJ2-7,TRBV7-2,TGTGCCAGCAGCAGATCACATATAGCCTACGAGCAGTACTTC,CASSRSHIAYEQYF
medium-sized,TRBD2,TRBJ2-5,TRBV29-1,TGCAGCGTGAATCTAGCGGGAGAGACCCAGTACTTC,CSVNLAGETQYF
few,.,TRBJ2-7,TRBV25-1,TGTGCCAGCAGTGACACAGCCGGGACGGACTTACCCTACGAGCAGTACTTC,CASSDTAGTDLPYEQYF
.,.,TRBJ1-6,TRBV10-3,TGTGCCACCGCTAACGGACTCATGCATTCACCCCTCCACTTT,CATANGLMHSPLHF
.,TRBD1,TRBJ2-1,TRBV19,TGTGCCAGTAGTAAACAGAGCGGGACAGGGGGCGCGGGGCCGTTCTTC,CASSKQSGTGGAGPFF
.,TRBD1,TRBJ1-1,TRBV20-1,TGCAGTGCTAGGGGCCCCAGGGGGCACGCTGAAGCTTTCTTT,CSARGPRGHAEAFF
.,.,TRBJ1-6,TRBV27,TGTGCCAGCAGCACGACAGTGCCTCTCAATTCACCCCTCCACTTT,CASSTTVPLNSPLHF
many,.,TRBJ2-7,TRBV6-5,TGTGCCAGCAGTTACTCGATGGGGGCAGGTCCCTACGAGCAGTACTTC,CASSYSMGAGPYEQYF
.,TRBD1,TRBJ2-1,TRBV2,TGTGCCAGCAGGCTGCAGGGGGCTGATGAGCAGTTCTTC,CASRLQGADEQFF
.,TRBD2,TRBJ2-7,TRBV10-1,TGCGCCAGCCCAGGCGGGAGGTCCCACGAGCAGTACTTC,CASPGGRSHEQYF
medium-sized,.,TRBJ2-7,TRBV29-1,TGCAGCGCCACACGGAACAGGGGGGGCGAGCAGTACTTC,CSATRNRGGEQYF
many,TRBD2,TRBJ2-3,TRBV28,TGTGCCAGCAGAACTCCGGGACTAGCGGGAGGAGGGCAGTATTTT,CASRTPGLAGGGQYF
.,TRBD2,TRBJ2-5,TRBV5-1,TGCGCCAGTTGCTTAAGGACAGCGGGAGGCCAAAAGACGACCCAGTACTTC,CASCLRTAGGQKTTQYF
.,TRBD1,TRBJ1-3,TRBV15,TGTGCCACCACCGAATTGGGACAGGCCAGCTATTTT,CATTELGQASYF